This T cell receptor beta chain appears in the sequencing data of a study of T-cell reconstitution after alpha-beta-depleted transplantation in children. Whole-study findings and limits: Reportedly, alpha-beta T cells present about two months post-transplant originated from several hundred expanded clones of graft origin. When one year had passed after transplant, most T-cell counts and diversity came from newly produced T cells. Some patients' high day-60 TCRbeta diversity was traced to surviving recipient T cells and thymic progenitors.

The germline V gene has CDR1 SQVTM and CDR2 ANQGSEA. This CDR3 spans 13 amino acids. V lost 3 bases to trimming and J lost 5 bases; unmatched junction nucleotides: 4. Unique molecular identifiers were incorporated during preparation of the TCRbeta library. TCRdb ran MiXCR on the PCR reads and lists one entry per CDR3 protein. The sample holds about 500,000 distinct CDR3 sequences, approximately 10% seen once. This clonotype was detected ten times or more. Its antigen is not identified. V usage is TRBV29-1 and J usage is TRBJ2-5; TRBD1 aligns across 9 bases. This specimen consisted of PBMCs, mostly from graft donor cells, obtained 180 days after TCRalphabeta/CD19-depleted stem cell transplant. The clonotype comes from a female patient aged 2-9 years who had a stem cell transplant for aplastic anemia, so the T cells may come from the graft donor. In nucleotides, the CDR3 is TGCAGCGTTGACACAGGGGGCTTCGAGACCCAGTACTTC. Protein product: CSVDTGGFETQYF.